Given below is one TCR beta chain in context. Alongside a J-beta primer mix, a sample-barcoded 5' primer served in a second PCR lasting roughly 7 to 11 cycles. TCRdb re-called the 5' RACE reads with MiXCR, one entry per CDR3 protein. The sample records fewer than 2,000,000 distinct CDR3 sequences, roughly two fifths being singletons. This CDR3 is built from 16 residues. Germline trimming cut 1 base from V and 7 bases from J; bases unmatched to any gene: 7. Germline V gene sequence: CDR1 MNHNS, CDR2 SASEGT. This entry belongs to a study of blood T cells in healthy people across ages. The gene calls are TRBV6-1 and TRBJ1-2, with 12 nucleotides matching TRBD1. The receptor was derived from a human donor in good health. Sequencing was done on a sample of blood. The CDR3, as DNA: TGTGCCAGCAGTGAAGAGGGGACAGGGGGCTACTGTGGCTACACCTTC. This encodes CASSEEGTGGYCGYTF.